The clone carrying this T cell receptor (beta chain) was observed many times. This sample was included in a study of low-dose radiotherapy and immunotherapy resistance in tumors. The wider study: Per fraction, Cohort 1 was given 0.5 Gy every 2 weeks, for a total of 6.5 Gy. Aspirin was administered orally at 300 mg daily for four cycles, commencing on cycle 1 day 1.

Time point described: before trial treatment. Germline values: CDR1 SGHRS, CDR2 YFSETQ. The CDR3 runs 14 residues. Trimming stripped 0 bases from V and 1 base from J, with 7 bases between. With TRAV- and TRBV-specific primers, first-strand cDNA was made, covering the alpha and beta chains. With a V-primer adapter and a constant-region primer, TCRs were amplified for around 20 PCR cycles. TCRdb passed the reads through MiXCR, listing each CDR3 protein once. The table lists over 70,000 distinct CDR3 sequences, around 29% of them singletons. The sequences come from PBMCs, collected before treatment. This clonotype was obtained from a female donor with ovarian cancer. The chain employs TRBV5-1 and TRBJ1-1, with unresolved D. CDR3 amino acids: CASSLGGQNTEAFF. Here the CDR3 DNA reads TGCGCCAGCAGCTTGGGAGGGCAGAACACTGAAGCTTTCTTT.